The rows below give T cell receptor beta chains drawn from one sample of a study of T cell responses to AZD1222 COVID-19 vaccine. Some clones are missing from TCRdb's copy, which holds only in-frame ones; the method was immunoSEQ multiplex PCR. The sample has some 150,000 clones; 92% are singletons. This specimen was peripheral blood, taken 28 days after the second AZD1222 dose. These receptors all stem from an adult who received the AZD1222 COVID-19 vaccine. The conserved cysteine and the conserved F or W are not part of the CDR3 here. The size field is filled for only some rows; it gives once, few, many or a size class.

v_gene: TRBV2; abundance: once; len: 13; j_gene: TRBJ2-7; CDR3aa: ASRTPLTGIHEQY
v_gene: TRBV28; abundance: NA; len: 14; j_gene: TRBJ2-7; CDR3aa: ASSLSLELSNYEQY
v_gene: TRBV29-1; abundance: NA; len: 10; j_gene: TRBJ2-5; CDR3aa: SVGVGAETQY
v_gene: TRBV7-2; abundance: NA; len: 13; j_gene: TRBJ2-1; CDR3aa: ASSLGTGSYNEQF
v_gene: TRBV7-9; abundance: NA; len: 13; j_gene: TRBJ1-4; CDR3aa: ASSFTGTTNEKLF
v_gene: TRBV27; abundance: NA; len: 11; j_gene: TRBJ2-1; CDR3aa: ASSTLRVDEQF
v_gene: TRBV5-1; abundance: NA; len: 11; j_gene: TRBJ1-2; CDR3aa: ASSRGQDYGYT
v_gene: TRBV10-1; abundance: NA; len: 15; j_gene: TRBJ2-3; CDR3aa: ASSDFRVPTPRNTQY
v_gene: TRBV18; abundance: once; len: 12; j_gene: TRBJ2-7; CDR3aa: ASSPTSGSGEQY
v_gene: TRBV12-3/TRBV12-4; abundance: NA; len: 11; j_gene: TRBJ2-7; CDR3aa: ASSLGDNYEQY
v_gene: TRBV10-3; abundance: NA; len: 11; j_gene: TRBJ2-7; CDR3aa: AIGGGPEYEQY
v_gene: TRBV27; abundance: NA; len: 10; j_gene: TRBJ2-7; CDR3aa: ASSSGGEEQY
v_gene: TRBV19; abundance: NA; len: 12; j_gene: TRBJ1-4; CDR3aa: ASSIDPANEKLF
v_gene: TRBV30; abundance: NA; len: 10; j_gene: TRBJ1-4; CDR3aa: AWRGFHEKLF
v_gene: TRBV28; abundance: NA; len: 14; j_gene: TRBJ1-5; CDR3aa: ASSFLFEGANQPQH
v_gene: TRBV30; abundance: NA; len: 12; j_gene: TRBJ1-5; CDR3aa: AWSARTGDQPQH
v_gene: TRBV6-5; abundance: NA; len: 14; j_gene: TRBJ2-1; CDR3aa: ASSYATGSSYNEQF
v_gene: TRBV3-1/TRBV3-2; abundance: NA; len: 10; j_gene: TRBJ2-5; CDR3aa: ASSQGWETQY
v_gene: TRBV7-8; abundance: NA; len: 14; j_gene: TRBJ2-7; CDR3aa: ASSIGLAGISYEQY
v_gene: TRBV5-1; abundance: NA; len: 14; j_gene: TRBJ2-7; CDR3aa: ASSAVTSGKVYEQY
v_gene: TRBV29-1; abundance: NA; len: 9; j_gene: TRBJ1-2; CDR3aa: SVVRGNGYT
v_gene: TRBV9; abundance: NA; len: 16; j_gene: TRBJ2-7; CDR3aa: ASSGNRGGLAAIYEQY
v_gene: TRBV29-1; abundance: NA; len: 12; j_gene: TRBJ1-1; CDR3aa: SAPKGRLNTEAF
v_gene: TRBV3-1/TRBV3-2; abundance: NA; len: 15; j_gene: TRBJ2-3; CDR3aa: ASSPSQGLAGAHTQY
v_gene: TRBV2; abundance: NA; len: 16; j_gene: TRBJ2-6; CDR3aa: ASSQDSLMFSGANVLT
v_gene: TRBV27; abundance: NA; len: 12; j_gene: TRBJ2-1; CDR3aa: ASSTGTSYYEQF
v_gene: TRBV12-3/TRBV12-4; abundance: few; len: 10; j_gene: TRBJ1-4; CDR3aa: ASSPRDMKLF
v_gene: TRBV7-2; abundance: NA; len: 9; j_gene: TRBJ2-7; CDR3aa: ASSAQSEQY